This T cell receptor (beta chain) came from a study of immune aging and cytomegalovirus after organ transplant listed by TCRdb under 2021. For the study in its entirety: Three-drug immunosuppression with prednisone, tacrolimus, and mycophenolate was given to all transplant recipients. Study-level results and caveats: Aged-phenotype cells increased post-transplant regardless of clone size, earlier in large clones (days 200-264) than small clones, following viremia. Large clones contained a bigger proportion of TEMRA cells, and over time the seven largest clones (around 1,900 cells) picked up aged and TEMRA cells and lost TCM cells. CD57 was not measured in the sequencing data, so a conservative gene-based aging definition was used instead.

Preparation of the library involved single-cell sequencing. Sequencing was performed on an Illumina NovaSeq 6000. The BD Rhapsody Targeted mRNA and AbSeq Reagent Kit, in a microwell format, was used for cell capture and library preparation. Libraries covered TCR, sample tags, AbSeq, and targeted mRNA from the Human T-Cell Expression Panel plus custom TOX and TOX2 primers. An Illumina NovaSeq was used to sequence the libraries. Under the source paper's analysis protocol: The analysis covered approximately 11,000 cells in total, of which fewer than 8,500 were CD8 T cells and about 4,500 were CD8 T cells with an identifiable TCR CDR3. Raw data were processed with the BD Rhapsody Targeted Analysis Pipeline with V(D)J processing on the Seven Bridges Genomics platform. Quality control, Sample Tag demultiplexing with Lex-BDSMK, clone identification with VDJ Explorer, and Seurat clustering were all done in SeqGeq 1.6.0. A clone was considered non-expanded if it made up <1% of CD8 T cells, and considered a clonal expansion if it made up >2.5% of the sample. The public reads were quality trimmed at Q25 with fastp and then assembled into clones with MiXCR by TCRdb, keeping productive beta chains. Entries that share a CDR3 protein sequence are merged under the most common genes and DNA. These V and J calls are TCRdb output, not the study's own analysis. In this sample the table shows fewer than 25,000 distinct CDR3 sequences, roughly 36% of which occur a single time. The ten largest clonotypes hold around a quarter of the sample.

CDR1 is given as SGHVS and CDR2 as FQNEAQ, both from the germline V gene. The CDR3, cysteine through phenylalanine, is 14 amino acids long. The kept DNA is CDR3 alone, 42 bases in frame from the first base. This clonotype was counted between two and nine times. Its antigen remains unidentified. Germline and junction disagree at one end, which may indicate a read error. The time point label of this sample denotes: five sample-tagged time points from pre-transplant (day -1) to day 368 post-transplant, pooled. After thawing, PBMC were stimulated with a CMV IE-1 overlapping peptide library for roughly 13 hours, with no transport inhibitors added. After thawing, cells were rested overnight and were then stimulated in R10 medium with CD28/CD49d costimulation. The IE-1 peptide library was made up of 15-amino-acid peptides with 11-amino-acid overlaps. Samples from each time point were barcoded using BD Single-Cell Multiplexing Kit Sample Tags, then pooled and stained with oligo-conjugated anti-CD45RA and sorting antibodies. A BD FACSAria III was used to sort CMV-responsive CD8+CD137+ and CD4+CD154+ T cells at 4-way purity. Blood was drawn into EDTA vacutainers and was processed by Ficoll gradient within 1-24 hours.

This sequence originates from a female donor who had a heart transplant and CMV viremia. Rearrangement joined TRBV7-8 to TRBJ2-7; 11 bases in the middle match TRBD2. The sequencing used CMV peptide-activated CD4+ and CD8+ T cells sorted from blood, collected at five time points, pooled. The meaning of the sample's cell subset or site label: sorted CD8+CD137+ and CD4+CD154+ T cells after roughly 12 h CMV IE-1 peptide stimulation. The CDR3 sequence is CASSPGLAAYERYF. The DNA sequence is TGCGCCAGCAGCCCGGGACTAGCGGCCTACGAGCGGTACTTC.